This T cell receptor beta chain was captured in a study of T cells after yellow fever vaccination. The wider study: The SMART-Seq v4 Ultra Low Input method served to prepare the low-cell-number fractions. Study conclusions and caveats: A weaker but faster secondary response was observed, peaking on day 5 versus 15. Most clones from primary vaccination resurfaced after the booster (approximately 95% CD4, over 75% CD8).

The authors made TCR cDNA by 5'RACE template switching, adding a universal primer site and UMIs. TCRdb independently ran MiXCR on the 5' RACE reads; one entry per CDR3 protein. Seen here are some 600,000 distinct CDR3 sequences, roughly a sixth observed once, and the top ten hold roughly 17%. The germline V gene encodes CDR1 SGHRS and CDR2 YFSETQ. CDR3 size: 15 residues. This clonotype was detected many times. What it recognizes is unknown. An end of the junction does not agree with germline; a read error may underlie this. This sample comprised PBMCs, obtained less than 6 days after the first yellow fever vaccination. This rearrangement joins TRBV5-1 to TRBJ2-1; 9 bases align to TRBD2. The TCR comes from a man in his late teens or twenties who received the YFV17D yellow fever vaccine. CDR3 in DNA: TGTGCCAGCAGCTTAGTTAGCGGGGGATACAATGAGCAGTTCTTC. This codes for CASSLVSGGYNEQFF.